The 20 T cell receptor beta chains below all came from one sample that was sequenced in a study of blood T cell repertoires in COVID-19 (dated by TCRdb to 2020 to 2021). The method behind the library was the immunoSEQ multiplex PCR assay. This is the immuneACCESS table as TCRdb keeps it, with only in-frame sequences that have V and J called. A part of the clones is gone; compared with another copy, unresolved V genes explain less than half, and the rest is unexplained. Across this sample there are 120,000 to 150,000 clones, with roughly four fifths seen only once. In total, the top ten clones hold 7.5% to 9.5% of the sample. The sequenced material came from peripheral blood. Source of these receptors: a human donor with acute or convalescent COVID-19. The donor label of this sample is uncertain.

At least ten counts were recorded for this clone. The chain is built from TRBV2 and TRBJ1-2; TRBD1 might be the D (5 bases). The germline CDR1 and CDR2 sequences are SNHLY and FYNNEI. The CDR3 is made up of 15 amino acids. V lost 5 bases to trimming and J lost 4 bases, with 17 bases between them. This CDR3 reads CASSPDGGSGYGYTF. DNA of the CDR3: TGTGCCAGCAGTCCCGATGGGGGGTCTGGCTATGGCTACACCTTC.

The chain combines TRBV5-1 with TRBJ1-1; 9 bases fit TRBD1. With V trimmed by 5 bases and J by 7 bases, 9 bases remained unmatched. Germline V gene lookup returns CDR1 SGHRS and CDR2 YFSETQ. This CDR3 region has 14 residues. CDR3 DNA: TGCGCCAGCAGTATTGGGACAGGGAATTTTGAAGCTTTCTTT. Its protein product is CASSIGTGNFEAFF.

This clone was found a few times. The chain has TRBV7-8 and TRBJ2-7, with D possibly matching TRBD1 (6 bases). Trimming cost V 3 bases and J 1 base, with 19 bases left between them. CDR1 is SGHVS, CDR2 FQNEAQ, per germline. This CDR3 has 17 amino acids. CDR3: CASSFLSDSWGSYEQYF. The CDR3 nucleotides are TGTGCCAGCAGCTTCCTCTCGGACAGTTGGGGATCCTACGAGCAGTACTTC.

The chain employs TRBV19 and TRBJ2-6, with TRBD1 as a possible D gene (6 bases). Trimming removed 8 bases from V and 1 base from J, with 12 bases in between. The CDR3 covers 15 residues. Germline V gene sequence: CDR1 LNHDA, CDR2 SQIVND (reference sequence). The CDR3 region has the DNA TGTGCCAGTGGGAACAGGGCGTCTGGGGCCAACGTCCTGACTTTC. Protein product: CASGNRASGANVLTF.

This chain joins TRBV19 and TRBJ1-5; no clear D. The germline gives CDR1 LNHDA, CDR2 SQIVND (reference sequence). The CDR3 consists of 15 residues. Trimming removed 5 bases from V and 4 bases from J, with 15 bases in between. The CDR3 sequence is CASSWVSGENQPQHF. CDR3 DNA sequence: TGTGCCAGTAGTTGGGTTAGCGGGGAGAATCAGCCCCAGCATTTT.

V and J are TRBV19 and TRBJ1-4; 10 bases line up with TRBD1. CDR1 LNHDA and CDR2 SQIVND come from the germline V gene (reference sequence). With 4 bases clipped from V and 7 bases from J, the junction kept 9 bases outside the gene matches. The CDR3 covers 16 residues. CDR3 DNA sequence: TGTGCCAGTAGTAAAGGCCGGACAGGGGGGACTGAAAAACTGTTTTTT. Protein sequence: CASSKGRTGGTEKLFF.

The rearrangement links TRBV6-1 to TRBJ1-5; D gene uncertain. The ends were cut back, 0 bases at V and 9 bases at J, with 9 bases in the middle. The V gene's germline CDR1 is MNHNS and CDR2 SASEGT. The CDR3 spans 13 residues. The CDR3 sequence: CASSEALYLPQHF. The CDR3 bases are TGTGCCAGCAGTGAAGCCCTCTATTTGCCCCAGCATTTT.

This sequence joins TRBV9 and TRBJ2-1; TRBD1 matches 9 bases. The V gene's germline CDR1 is SGDLS and CDR2 YYNGEE. This CDR3 spans 15 amino acids. V gave up 2 bases and J gave up 9 bases; unmatched junction bases: 9. CDR3 protein: CASSVGTGFVSEQFF. As DNA, the CDR3 is TGTGCCAGCAGCGTGGGGACAGGGTTTGTCAGTGAGCAGTTCTTC.

The V call is TRBV13, the J call TRBJ2-7; D is uncertain. V was shortened by 5 bases and J by 2 bases, with 16 bases between the two germline ends. Germline V gene data show CDR1 as PRHDT and CDR2 as FYEKMQ (reference sequence). The CDR3 loop spans 15 amino acids. CDR3 protein: CASSARDTATYEQYF. CDR3 DNA: TGTGCCAGCAGCGCCCGAGACACCGCTACCTACGAGCAGTACTTC.

J is TRBJ1-1 and V is TRBV29-1; no reliable D call. The CDR3 is made up of 13 amino acids. Germline V gives CDR1 SQVTM, CDR2 ANQGSEA. With 4 bases removed from V and 2 bases from J, the gap between germline ends came to 11 bases. The CDR3 coding sequence is TGCAGCGTTGGGTACAGCACCAACACTGAAGCTTTCTTT. Translated, it gives CSVGYSTNTEAFF. The full variable domain, with the rest looked up from reference TRBV29-1 and TRBJ1-1, is SAVISQKPSRDICQRGTSLTIQCQVDSQVTMMFWYRQQPGQSLTLIATANQGSEATYESGFVIDKFPISRPNLTFSTLTVSNMSPEDSSIYLCSVGYSTNTEAFFGQGTRLTVV.

The chain couples TRBV5-4 to TRBJ1-4; 11 bases agree with TRBD1. Germline V CDR1 and CDR2: SGHNT, YYREEE (reference sequence). V was pared by 4 bases and J by 9 bases, with 8 bases of the junction left unmatched. The CDR3 has 15 residues. CDR3 in amino acids: CASSGRDRGEKKLFF. The CDR3 nucleotides are TGTGCCAGCAGCGGGCGGGACAGGGGGGAAAAAAAACTGTTTTTT.

CDR3 in amino acids: CASSSNYNSPLHF. In DNA form, the CDR3 reads TGTGCCAGCAGTTCCAACTATAATTCACCCCTCCACTTT. The V gene is TRBV6-5, the J gene TRBJ1-6; D ambiguous. V was cut by 4 bases and J by 3 bases, with 4 bases left in between. This CDR3 has 13 amino acids. In germline, CDR1 is MNHEY, CDR2 SVGAGI.

The chain employs TRBV15 and TRBJ2-7, with a possible D match to TRBD2 (6 bases). The CDR3 extends over 13 amino acids. Per the germline V gene, CDR1 is LNHNV and CDR2 is YYDKDF (reference sequence). Trimming took off 3 bases at V and 9 bases at J, with 15 bases between the two ends. This CDR3 is CATSRNLGSVQYF. The CDR3 region has the DNA TGTGCCACCAGCAGGAACCTCGGGAGTGTGCAGTACTTC.

The chain recombines TRBV30 with TRBJ1-1; TRBD1 agrees at 7 bases. Germline-derived CDR1 and CDR2 are GTSNPN and SVGIG (reference sequence). CDR3 length: 14 residues. Losses at the gene ends were 4 bases for V and 1 base for J; bases not matched to a gene: 6. In DNA, the CDR3 is TGTGCCTGGACAAGACAGGGAAGGAACACTGAAGCTTTCTTT. It encodes CAWTRQGRNTEAFF. The complete variable domain, with remaining parts taken from reference TRBV30 and TRBJ1-1, reads SQTIHQWPATLVQPVGSPLSLECTVEGTSNPNLYWYRQAAGRGLQLLFYSVGIGQISSEVPQNLSASRPQDRQFILSSKKLLLSDSGFYLCAWTRQGRNTEAFFGQGTRLTVV.

This clone was picked up a small number of times. J is TRBJ2-3 and V is TRBV4-1, with a possible D match to TRBD2 (6 bases). Germline CDR1 MGHRA, CDR2 YSYEKL. V was pared by 5 bases and J by 0 bases, with 9 bases between. The CDR3 has 14 residues. CDR3 in amino acids: CASSEEGSTDTQYF. CDR3 in DNA: TGCGCCAGCAGCGAGGAGGGTAGCACAGATACGCAGTATTTT.

The genes are TRBV6-6 and TRBJ1-2, with TRBD1 matching 7 bases. From germline, CDR1 is MNHNY and CDR2 SVGAGI (reference sequence). The CDR3 sequence is 14 residues long. Trimming removed 5 bases from V and 0 bases from J; junction bases left unmatched: 3. The CDR3 sequence: CASSPDRSNYGYTF. The DNA of the CDR3 is TGTGCCAGCAGTCCGGACAGGTCTAACTATGGCTACACCTTC.

The DNA of the CDR3 is TGCAGCGTTGAACGGGGCTCTGGAAACACCATATATTTT. Residues: CSVERGSGNTIYF. This sequence joins TRBV29-1 and TRBJ1-3; D is undetermined. Germline loops: CDR1 SQVTM, CDR2 ANQGSEA. This CDR3 is built from 13 residues. V shed 2 bases and J shed 0 bases, with 5 bases lying between them.

The genes are TRBV11-3 and TRBJ2-3, with unresolved D. This CDR3 is built from 14 residues. Trimming took 1 base from V and 0 from J, leaving 5 bases between them. The germline gives CDR1 SGHNT, CDR2 YENEEA. The CDR3 reads CASSLGRSTDTQYF. CDR3 bases: TGTGCCAGCAGCTTAGGCAGGAGCACAGATACGCAGTATTTT.

This chain uses TRBV18 with TRBJ2-5, with D possibly matching TRBD1 (5 bases). Germline lookup yields CDR1 KGHSH and CDR2 LQKENI. Trimming took 2 bases from V and 2 from J, leaving 21 bases between them. The CDR3 is 18 residues long. CDR3 coding DNA: TGTGCCAGCTCACCAAGGGGTAAGGGCTTATCGGCGCAAGAGACCCAGTACTTC. This translates into CASSPRGKGLSAQETQYF.

This chain connects TRBV19 to TRBJ1-6, with 8 positions matching TRBD1. CDR3 size: 16 residues. Per germline, CDR1 LNHDA and CDR2 SQIVND (reference sequence). V trimming: 5 bases; J trimming: 9 bases; junction bases outside the gene matches: 12. The CDR3 nucleotides are TGTGCCAGTAGTCCGGGCCGGACAGGGAGAGGTTCACCCCTCCACTTT. Translating it yields CASSPGRTGRGSPLHF.